This is a list of T cell receptor beta chains from one sample in a study of blood T cell repertoires in COVID-19. Clones were sequenced by immunoSEQ multiplex PCR, and TCRdb holds only the in-frame ones, with some missing. Counted here are about 200,000 clones, around nine tenths occurring once; the ten biggest clones make up approximately 6.2%. The specimen sequenced was peripheral blood. The receptors shown here come from a man in his 60s who had recovered from COVID-19. CDR3s include the opening cysteine and the closing phenylalanine or tryptophan. D genes are given only for firm matches. The size field is filled for only some rows; it gives once, few, many or a size class.

V gene: TRBV4-3
D gene: .
clone size: .
J gene: TRBJ1-5
CDR3 protein: CASSQVTGNNQPQHF
CDR3 DNA: TGCGCCAGCAGCCAAGTGACAGGTAACAATCAGCCCCAGCATTTT

V gene: TRBV24-1
D gene: TRBD1
clone size: .
J gene: TRBJ2-1
CDR3 protein: CATSDWDRGLGYNEQFF
CDR3 DNA: TGTGCCACCAGTGATTGGGACAGGGGATTAGGGTACAATGAGCAGTTCTTC

V gene: TRBV6-4
D gene: TRBD2
clone size: .
J gene: TRBJ2-5
CDR3 protein: CASGAYPGLAGGPQETQYF
CDR3 DNA: TGTGCCAGCGGAGCCTATCCGGGACTAGCGGGGGGGCCACAAGAGACCCAGTACTTC

V gene: TRBV12-5
D gene: TRBD1
clone size: .
J gene: TRBJ2-2
CDR3 protein: CASGTGTGTLNTGELFF
CDR3 DNA: TGTGCTAGTGGCACCGGGACAGGGACCTTAAACACCGGGGAGCTGTTTTTT

V gene: TRBV7-5
D gene: .
clone size: .
J gene: TRBJ2-1
CDR3 protein: CAPRGCRFF
CDR3 DNA: TGTGCCCCCCGAGGGTGCAGGTTCTTC

V gene: TRBV27
D gene: TRBD2
clone size: .
J gene: TRBJ2-1
CDR3 protein: CASSPPTSGSLSEQFF
CDR3 DNA: TGTGCCAGCAGTCCGCCGACTAGCGGGAGTCTCAGTGAGCAGTTCTTC

V gene: TRBV7-8
D gene: .
clone size: .
J gene: TRBJ1-1
CDR3 protein: CASSFGGARAEAFF
CDR3 DNA: TGTGCCAGCAGCTTCGGTGGGGCTCGGGCTGAAGCTTTCTTT

V gene: TRBV15
D gene: .
clone size: .
J gene: TRBJ2-2
CDR3 protein: CATSRDGRDTGELFF
CDR3 DNA: TGTGCCACCAGCAGAGATGGGCGGGACACCGGGGAGCTGTTTTTT

V gene: TRBV19
D gene: .
clone size: few
J gene: TRBJ1-1
CDR3 protein: CASSIGVEVGTEAFF
CDR3 DNA: TGTGCCAGTAGTATAGGGGTGGAGGTCGGCACTGAAGCTTTCTTT

V gene: TRBV11-3
D gene: .
clone size: .
J gene: TRBJ2-1
CDR3 protein: CASSVTAGPYNEQFF
CDR3 DNA: TGTGCCAGCAGCGTGACCGCGGGACCATACAATGAGCAGTTCTTC

V gene: TRBV19
D gene: .
clone size: .
J gene: TRBJ1-1
CDR3 protein: CASSQGMNTEAFF
CDR3 DNA: TGTGCCAGTAGCCAGGGGATGAACACTGAAGCTTTCTTT

V gene: TRBV3-1/TRBV3-2
D gene: .
clone size: .
J gene: TRBJ2-5
CDR3 protein: CASSPYGAQETQYF
CDR3 DNA: TGTGCCAGCAGCCCCTATGGGGCGCAAGAGACCCAGTACTTC

V gene: TRBV2
D gene: .
clone size: .
J gene: TRBJ2-5
CDR3 protein: CASSEGIGGTQYF
CDR3 DNA: TGTGCCAGCAGTGAGGGGATCGGGGGGACCCAGTACTTC

V gene: TRBV30
D gene: TRBD2
clone size: .
J gene: TRBJ2-5
CDR3 protein: CAWSVGLAEEQYF
CDR3 DNA: TGTGCCTGGAGTGTGGGACTAGCGGAAGAACAGTACTTC